Presented here are 28 T cell receptor beta chains from one specimen sequenced in a study of OX40 agonist ivuxolimab in advanced cancers. The data were produced by immunoSEQ multiplex PCR, yet TCRdb's version contains in-frame clones alone and is incomplete. The sample comprises under 90,000 clones, 85% to 90% of which are singletons, and approximately 2.4% rests with the top ten. The sample was CD4+ or CD8+ T cells sorted from blood, taken in a trial of the OX40 agonist ivuxolimab. Receptor source: an adult with an advanced solid tumor such as melanoma, head and neck, liver or kidney cancer.

This clone was detected only once. The rearrangement uses TRBV6-1 and TRBJ1-5; 7 positions match TRBD1. Germline CDR1 MNHNS, CDR2 SASEGT. V shed 7 bases and J 5 bases; nucleotides not matched to a gene: 11. This CDR3 region has 15 residues. The CDR3 loop is CASKRGQWSDQPQHF. CDR3 DNA: TGTGCCAGCAAAAGGGGGCAGTGGAGTGATCAGCCCCAGCATTTT.

This chain connects TRBV5-6 to TRBJ1-1, with 8 bases matching TRBD1. The CDR3 contains 14 residues. The J segment lost 4 bases and the V segment lost 2 bases, leaving 4 bases of the junction unmatched. Germline CDR1 reads SGHDT; CDR2 reads YYEEEE. CDR3 sequence: CASSFLTGGTEAFF. For the CDR3, the DNA is TGTGCCAGCAGCTTCCTCACAGGGGGCACTGAAGCTTTCTTT.

The genes are TRBV28 and TRBJ1-5, with D perhaps matching TRBD1 (6 bases). Germline values: CDR1 MDHEN, CDR2 SYDVKM. V shed 4 bases and J shed 7 bases, with 17 bases lying between them. CDR3 length: 15 residues. This CDR3 reads CASSSHPGEGQPQHF. CDR3 nucleotides: TGTGCCAGCAGTTCCCACCCAGGGGAAGGACAGCCCCAGCATTTT.

The rearrangement joins TRBV6-1 to TRBJ2-7, with TRBD1 matching 9 bases. CDR3 length: 14 residues. Germline CDR1 MNHNS, CDR2 SASEGT. V was clipped by 3 bases and J by 3 bases; unmatched bases: 3. This CDR3 is CASSEGTGYYEQYF. Here the CDR3 DNA reads TGTGCCAGCAGTGAGGGGACAGGGTACTACGAGCAGTACTTC.

The rearrangement uses TRBV2 and TRBJ1-1; 8 positions match TRBD1. Germline V gene lookup returns CDR1 SNHLY and CDR2 FYNNEI. Trimming removed 5 bases from V and 6 bases from J; junction bases left unmatched: 17. CDR3 length equals 17 residues. The CDR3 reads CASSFRRSGQGNAEAFF. As DNA, the CDR3 is TGTGCCAGCAGTTTTCGGCGGTCCGGACAGGGCAACGCTGAAGCTTTCTTT.

This clone has a handful of counts. This chain links TRBV19 with TRBJ1-2, with D possibly matching TRBD1 (5 bases). This CDR3 comprises 13 residues. CDR1 and CDR2 from the germline V gene are LNHDA and SQIVND (reference sequence). The germline V and J ends were trimmed by 2 bases and 6 bases, with 10 bases remaining between them. The CDR3 is CASSIQGWNGYTF. CDR3 DNA: TGTGCCAGTAGTATACAGGGTTGGAATGGCTACACCTTC.

This clone was recorded a few times. The chain couples TRBV7-9 to TRBJ1-5; D unclear. Germline-derived CDR1 and CDR2 are SEHNR and FQNEAQ (reference sequence). The CDR3 covers 13 residues. The V end was cut by 2 bases, the J end by 10 bases, with 12 bases between. The CDR3 loop reads CASSLRPEGPQHF. The CDR3, as DNA: TGTGCCAGCAGCTTAAGGCCCGAGGGACCCCAGCATTTT.

The rearrangement joins TRBV13 to TRBJ2-7; D ambiguous. This CDR3 has 14 amino acids. Trimming removed 8 bases at V and 0 bases at J, with 14 bases between. CDR1 PRHDT and CDR2 FYEKMQ come from the germline V gene (reference sequence). CDR3 loop: CASRLLPTSYEQYF. The CDR3 DNA reads TGTGCCAGCCGCCTCCTACCAACCTCCTACGAGCAGTACTTC. The whole variable domain, filled in from reference TRBV13 and TRBJ2-7, reads AAGVIQSPRHLIKEKRETATLKCYPIPRHDTVYWYQQGPGQDPQFLISFYEKMQSDKGSIPDRFSAQQFSDYHSELNMSSLELGDSALYFCASRLLPTSYEQYFGPGTRLTVT.

The chain couples TRBV7-2 to TRBJ2-7, with D possibly being TRBD2 (6 bases). The CDR3 is 16 amino acids. Germline lookup yields CDR1 SGHTA and CDR2 FQGNSA. V lost 3 bases and J 2 bases, leaving 17 bases between the germline ends. CDR3 coding DNA: TGTGCCAGCAGCTTTTATGGGGCTAGCGTGACCTACGAGCAGTACTTC. It is translated as CASSFYGASVTYEQYF. The whole variable domain, filled in from reference TRBV7-2 and TRBJ2-7, reads GAGVSQSPSNKVTEKGKDVELRCDPISGHTALYWYRQSLGQGLEFLIYFQGNSAPDKSGLPSDRFSAERTGGSVSTLTIQRTQQEDSAVYLCASSFYGASVTYEQYFGPGTRLTVT.

This sequence joins TRBV7-2 and TRBJ1-2; no definite D call. This CDR3 spans 15 amino acids. V was shortened by 4 bases and J by 3 bases, with 15 bases between the two germline ends. Germline V gives CDR1 SGHTA, CDR2 FQGNSA. CDR3 DNA sequence: TGTGCCAGCAGCTCCTTAGACACCGCCTACTATGGCTACACCTTC. It is translated as CASSSLDTAYYGYTF. The full variable domain, completed using reference TRBV7-2 and TRBJ1-2, is GAGVSQSPSNKVTEKGKDVELRCDPISGHTALYWYRQSLGQGLEFLIYFQGNSAPDKSGLPSDRFSAERTGGSVSTLTIQRTQQEDSAVYLCASSSLDTAYYGYTFGSGTRLTVV.

The rearrangement links TRBV5-1 to TRBJ1-2; possible D gene TRBD1, 5 bases. V was cut by 7 bases and J by 7 bases, with 17 bases left in between. Germline loops: CDR1 SGHRS, CDR2 YFSETQ. This CDR3 contains 13 residues. The CDR3: CASGGGGDGGYTF. CDR3 nucleotides: TGCGCCAGCGGGGGGGGAGGTGACGGTGGCTACACCTTC.

The chain is built from TRBV7-6 and TRBJ1-2, with D unresolved. This CDR3 region has 13 residues. The germline V gene has CDR1 SGHVS and CDR2 FNYEAQ. With 5 bases removed from V and 0 bases from J, the gap between germline ends came to 7 bases. Written as DNA, the CDR3 is TGTGCCAGCAGCCCCCAGTCTAACTATGGCTACACCTTC. This sequence encodes CASSPQSNYGYTF.

This chain links TRBV18 with TRBJ1-4; D is ambiguous. Trimming left V 6 bases short and J 6 bases short, with 26 bases between. CDR1 and CDR2 from the germline V gene are KGHSH and LQKENI. This CDR3 spans 18 amino acids. CDR3 sequence: CASSLRSGLAPSDEKLFF. Written as DNA, the CDR3 is TGTGCCAGCTCGCTCCGAAGCGGCTTAGCCCCGTCTGATGAAAAACTGTTTTTT.

The chain is built from TRBV18 and TRBJ1-6; no definite D call. The CDR3 runs to 15 residues. V lost 4 bases to trimming and J lost 7 bases, with 14 bases between them. Germline V gene data show CDR1 as KGHSH and CDR2 as LQKENI. The CDR3: CASSQRAGDNSPLHF. CDR3 nucleotides: TGTGCCAGCTCACAACGGGCGGGAGACAATTCACCCCTCCACTTT.

This rearrangement joins TRBV7-2 to TRBJ2-7; weak D call: TRBD2 (6 bases). V lost 6 bases to trimming and J lost 3 bases, with 9 bases between them. This CDR3 contains 12 residues. Germline V CDR1 and CDR2: SGHTA, FQGNSA. Here the CDR3 reads CASSRLDYEQYF. The CDR3 bases are TGTGCCAGCAGTCGACTAGACTACGAGCAGTACTTC.

In DNA form, the CDR3 reads TGCAGCGCCTATTCGGACAGACGCACAGATACGCAGTATTTT. Translating it yields CSAYSDRRTDTQYF. The chain combines TRBV29-1 with TRBJ2-3; weak D call: TRBD1 (6 bases). CDR3 size: 14 residues. Germline assignment: CDR1 SQVTM and CDR2 ANQGSEA. Trimming took off 7 bases at V and 1 base at J, with 15 bases between the two ends.

The chain combines TRBV11-3 with TRBJ2-1; tentatively, D is TRBD2 (6 bases). Per germline, CDR1 SGHNT and CDR2 YENEEA. V lost 4 bases and J 5 bases, leaving 15 bases between the germline ends. This CDR3 is built from 15 residues. CDR3 nucleotide sequence: TGTGCCAGCAGCTCCCGCCAGGACTACGACAATGAGCAGTTCTTC. Its protein product is CASSSRQDYDNEQFF.

V usage is TRBV2 and J usage is TRBJ1-5; no reliable D call. Trimming shortened V by 2 bases and J by 4 bases, and 9 bases separated the two germline ends. This CDR3 spans 14 amino acids. CDR1 SNHLY and CDR2 FYNNEI come from the germline V gene. CDR3 in DNA: TGTGCCAGCAGTGAATCCACAAAAAATCAGCCCCAGCATTTT. Protein product: CASSESTKNQPQHF.

This chain connects TRBV5-4 to TRBJ2-4; D is unclear. Germline values: CDR1 SGHNT, CDR2 YYREEE (reference sequence). Between the trimmed V and J ends, which lost 1 base and 5 bases, there was a span of 7 bases. The CDR3 loop spans 13 amino acids. CDR3 sequence reads: CASSLNAENIQYF. In nucleotides, the CDR3 is TGTGCCAGCAGCTTGAACGCTGAAAACATTCAGTACTTC.

The chain uses TRBV6-1 and TRBJ1-2; tentative D call: TRBD1 (6 bases). Trimming cost V 4 bases and J 6 bases, with 21 bases left between them. CDR3 size: 16 residues. Per the germline V gene, CDR1 is MNHNS and CDR2 is SASEGT. CDR3 nucleotides: TGTGCCAGCAGTGCCGGGTCCTGGGGGGCTGGCGATGGCTACACCTTC. It encodes CASSAGSWGAGDGYTF.

This chain connects TRBV30 to TRBJ1-1; a weak D match, TRBD1 (6 bases). The CDR3 is 16 amino acids. The germline CDR1 and CDR2 sequences are GTSNPN and SVGIG (reference sequence). Trimming pared 0 bases from V and 10 bases from J, leaving 24 bases between. The DNA for the CDR3 is TGTGCCTGGAGTGTACTGCTACAGGGTAGGACCTGGGTAGCTTTCTTT. This encodes CAWSVLLQGRTWVAFF. The entire variable domain, with the rest obtained from reference TRBV30 and TRBJ1-1, is as follows: SQTIHQWPATLVQPVGSPLSLECTVEGTSNPNLYWYRQAAGRGLQLLFYSVGIGQISSEVPQNLSASRPQDRQFILSSKKLLLSDSGFYLCAWSVLLQGRTWVAFFGQGTRLTVV.

The CDR3 DNA follows: TGTGCCAGCAGCACGACAGGGGCCTTTGGTCAGCCCCAGCATTTT. Protein product: CASSTTGAFGQPQHF. The rearrangement joins TRBV7-2 to TRBJ1-5; TRBD1 aligns across 8 bases. This CDR3 is built from 15 residues. Trimming removed 5 bases from V and 6 bases from J; junction bases left unmatched: 9. Germline CDR1 and CDR2: SGHTA and FQGNSA.

This sequence joins TRBV5-4 and TRBJ2-3, with 14 bases that match TRBD2. The V gene's germline CDR1 is SGHNT and CDR2 YYREEE (reference sequence). The junction had 6 bases not matched to a gene; V was cut back by 5 bases and J by 7 bases. CDR3 size: 15 residues. The CDR3 sequence is CASSPGTSGSYTQYF. CDR3 nucleotide sequence: TGTGCCAGCAGTCCCGGGACTAGCGGGAGTTATACGCAGTATTTT. Looking up the rest from reference TRBV5-4 and TRBJ2-3 gives the full variable domain: ETGVTQSPTHLIKTRGQQVTLRCSSQSGHNTVSWYQQALGQGPQFIFQYYREEENGRGNFPPRFSGLQFPNYSSELNVNALELDDSALYLCASSPGTSGSYTQYFGPGTRLTVL.

The table lists this clone with a count of one. The genes are TRBV5-1 and TRBJ2-1, with TRBD1 matching 9 bases. CDR1 is SGHRS, CDR2 YFSETQ, per germline. This CDR3 comprises 14 residues. The junction had 8 bases not matched to a gene; V was cut back by 7 bases and J by 6 bases. CDR3 sequence: CASSGQGLGNEQFF. In DNA form, the CDR3 reads TGCGCCAGCTCGGGACAGGGCCTTGGCAATGAGCAGTTCTTC.

The chain uses TRBV4-1 and TRBJ2-3, with 8 bases aligning to TRBD2. Per germline, CDR1 MGHRA and CDR2 YSYEKL. There are 16 residues in the CDR3. The J segment lost 4 bases and the V segment lost 1 base, leaving 7 bases of the junction unmatched. This CDR3 is CASSQGTRGGPDTQYF. In DNA form, the CDR3 reads TGCGCCAGCAGCCAAGGTACTCGCGGGGGGCCAGATACGCAGTATTTT.

This chain joins TRBV9 and TRBJ2-6; D uncertain. V shed 4 bases and J shed 0 bases, with 5 bases lying between them. CDR1 SGDLS and CDR2 YYNGEE come from the germline V gene. The CDR3 has 14 residues. The CDR3 reads CASSLYSGANVLTF. CDR3 nucleotide sequence: TGTGCCAGCAGCCTATACTCTGGGGCCAACGTCCTGACTTTC.

V and J are TRBV28 and TRBJ1-5, with D uncertain. The V end was cut by 2 bases, the J end by 7 bases, with 9 bases between. This CDR3 is built from 13 residues. Germline values: CDR1 MDHEN, CDR2 SYDVKM. CDR3 sequence: CASSLRTQQPQHF. Written as DNA, the CDR3 is TGTGCCAGCAGTTTAAGGACGCAGCAGCCCCAGCATTTT. Using reference TRBV28 and TRBJ1-5 for the parts outside the CDR3, the full variable domain is DVKVTQSSRYLVKRTGEKVFLECVQDMDHENMFWYRQDPGLGLRLIYFSYDVKMKEKGDIPEGYSVSREKKERFSLILESASTNQTSMYLCASSLRTQQPQHFGDGTRLSIL.

The V call is TRBV6-5, the J call TRBJ2-7, with D perhaps matching TRBD2 (6 bases). V lost 3 bases, J lost 2 bases, and 11 bases lay in between. The CDR3 spans 14 residues. The germline CDR1 and CDR2 sequences are MNHEY and SVGAGI. CDR3 DNA sequence: TGTGCCAGCAGTTATCGCGGGGCCCCCTACGAGCAGTACTTC. Translated, it gives CASSYRGAPYEQYF.